This T cell receptor beta chain was sequenced for a study of T cell responses to AZD1222 COVID-19 vaccine. The CDR3 is 14 amino acids. The germline CDR1 and CDR2 sequences are MNHEY and SVGAGI. V trimming: 7 bases; J trimming: 10 bases; junction bases outside the gene matches: 7. The method was immunoSEQ multiplex PCR; TCRdb's version includes in-frame clones alone and lacks a portion of them. Altogether some 200,000 clones are present, roughly 94% being singletons, with the ten largest covering 1.7%. Findings and caveats of the study: Spike-wide coverage was observed for vaccine-associated CD4 TCRs, with dominant responses at 160-218 and 743-854.

This clone was seen only once. Its antigen is currently unknown. The receptor was derived from an adult who received the MenACWY meningococcal vaccine as a control. This specimen was peripheral blood, taken 28 days after the second dose of the MenACWY control vaccine. V gene TRBV6-5 combines with J gene TRBJ1-6, with 10 bases aligning to TRBD1. CDR3 sequence reads: CASTGQGEGSPLHF. The CDR3 coding sequence is TGTGCCAGCACCGGACAGGGGGAAGGGTCACCCCTCCACTTT.